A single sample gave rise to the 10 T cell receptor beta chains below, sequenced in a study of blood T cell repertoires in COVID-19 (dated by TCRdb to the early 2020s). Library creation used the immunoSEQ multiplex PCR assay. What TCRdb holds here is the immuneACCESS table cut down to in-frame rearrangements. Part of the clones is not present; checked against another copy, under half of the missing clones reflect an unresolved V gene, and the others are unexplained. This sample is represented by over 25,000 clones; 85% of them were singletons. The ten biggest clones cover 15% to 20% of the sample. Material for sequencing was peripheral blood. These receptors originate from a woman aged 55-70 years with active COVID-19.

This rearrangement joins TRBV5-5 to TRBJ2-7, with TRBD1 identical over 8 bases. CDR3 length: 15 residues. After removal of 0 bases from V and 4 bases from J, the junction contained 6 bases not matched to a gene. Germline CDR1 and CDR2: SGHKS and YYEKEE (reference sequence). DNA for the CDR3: TGTGCCAGCAGCTTGGGCTCGACAGGGGCGTACGAGCAGTACTTC. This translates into CASSLGSTGAYEQYF.

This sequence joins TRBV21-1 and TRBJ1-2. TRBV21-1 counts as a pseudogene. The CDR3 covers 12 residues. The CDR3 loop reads CASKDSNYGYTF. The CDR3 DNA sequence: TGTGCCAGCAAGGACTCTAACTATGGCTACACCTTC.

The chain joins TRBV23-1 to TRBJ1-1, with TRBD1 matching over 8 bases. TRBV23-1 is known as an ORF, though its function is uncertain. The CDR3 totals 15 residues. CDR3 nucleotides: TGCCCACCATTAAAAGGACTTCCTGGGACAGGAGAAGCTTTCTTT. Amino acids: CPPLKGLPGTGEAFF.

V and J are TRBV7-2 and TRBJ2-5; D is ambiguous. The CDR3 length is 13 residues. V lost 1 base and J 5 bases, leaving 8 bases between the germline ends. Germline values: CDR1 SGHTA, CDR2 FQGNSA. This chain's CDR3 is CASSLGGRETQYF. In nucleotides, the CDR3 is TGTGCCAGCAGCTTAGGAGGTCGGGAGACCCAGTACTTC.

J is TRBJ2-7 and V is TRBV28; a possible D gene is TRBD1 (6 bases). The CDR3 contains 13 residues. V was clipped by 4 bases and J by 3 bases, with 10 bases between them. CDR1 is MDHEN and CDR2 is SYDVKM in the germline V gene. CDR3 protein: CASSSRGIYEQYF. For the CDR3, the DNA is TGTGCCAGCAGTTCGAGGGGGATCTACGAGCAGTACTTC.

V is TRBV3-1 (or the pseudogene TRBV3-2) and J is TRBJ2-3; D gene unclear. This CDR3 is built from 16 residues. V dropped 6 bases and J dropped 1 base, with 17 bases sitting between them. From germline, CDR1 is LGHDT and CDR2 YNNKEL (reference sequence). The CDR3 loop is CASSLATATRTDTQYF. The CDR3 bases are TGTGCCAGCAGTCTCGCAACAGCCACCCGCACAGATACGCAGTATTTT.

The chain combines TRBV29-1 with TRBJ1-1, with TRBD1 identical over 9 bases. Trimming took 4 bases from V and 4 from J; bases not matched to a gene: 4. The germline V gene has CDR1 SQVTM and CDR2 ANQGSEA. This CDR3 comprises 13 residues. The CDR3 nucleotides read TGCAGCGTTGCTAGACAGGGGGGCACTGAAGCTTTCTTT. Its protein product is CSVARQGGTEAFF.

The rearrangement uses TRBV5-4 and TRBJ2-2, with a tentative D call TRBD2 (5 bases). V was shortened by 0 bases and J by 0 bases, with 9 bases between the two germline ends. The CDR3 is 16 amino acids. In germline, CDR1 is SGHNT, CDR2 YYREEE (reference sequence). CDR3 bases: TGTGCCAGCAGCTTGGACCCGGGGACGAACACCGGGGAGCTGTTTTTT. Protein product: CASSLDPGTNTGELFF.

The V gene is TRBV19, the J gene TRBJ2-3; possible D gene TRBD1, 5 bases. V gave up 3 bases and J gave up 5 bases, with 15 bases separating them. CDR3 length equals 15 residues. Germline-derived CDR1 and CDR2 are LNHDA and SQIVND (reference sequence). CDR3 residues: CASSIGQPWGDTQYF. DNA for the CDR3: TGTGCCAGTAGTATCGGACAACCTTGGGGAGATACGCAGTATTTT. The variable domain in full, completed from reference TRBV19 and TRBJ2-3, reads DGGITQSPKYLFRKEGQNVTLSCEQNLNHDAMYWYRQDPGQGLRLIYYSQIVNDFQKGDIAEGYSVSREKKESFPLTVTSAQKNPTAFYLCASSIGQPWGDTQYFGPGTRLTVL.

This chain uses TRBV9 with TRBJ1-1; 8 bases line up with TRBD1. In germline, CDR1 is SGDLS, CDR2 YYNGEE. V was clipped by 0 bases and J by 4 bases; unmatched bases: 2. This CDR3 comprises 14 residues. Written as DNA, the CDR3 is TGTGCCAGCAGCGTAGGGACAGGGTTCACTGAAGCTTTCTTT. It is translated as CASSVGTGFTEAFF.